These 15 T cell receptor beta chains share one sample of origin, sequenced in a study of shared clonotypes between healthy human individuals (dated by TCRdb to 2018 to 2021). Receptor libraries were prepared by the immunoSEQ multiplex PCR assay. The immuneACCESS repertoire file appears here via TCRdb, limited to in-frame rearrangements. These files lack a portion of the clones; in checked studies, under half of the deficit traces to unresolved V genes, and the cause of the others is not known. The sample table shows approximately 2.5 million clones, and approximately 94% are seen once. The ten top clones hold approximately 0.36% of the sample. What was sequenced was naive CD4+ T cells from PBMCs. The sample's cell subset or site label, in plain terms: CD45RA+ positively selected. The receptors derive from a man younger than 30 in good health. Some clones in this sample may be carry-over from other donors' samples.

Here the CDR3 reads CASSTQGGVTEAFF. The CDR3 DNA sequence: TGTGCCAGTAGTACACAGGGAGGGGTCACTGAAGCTTTCTTT. V usage is TRBV19 and J usage is TRBJ1-1; tentatively, D is TRBD1 (6 bases). V was trimmed by 4 bases and J by 4 bases, leaving 13 bases between them. In germline, CDR1 is LNHDA, CDR2 SQIVND (reference sequence). This CDR3 comprises 14 residues.

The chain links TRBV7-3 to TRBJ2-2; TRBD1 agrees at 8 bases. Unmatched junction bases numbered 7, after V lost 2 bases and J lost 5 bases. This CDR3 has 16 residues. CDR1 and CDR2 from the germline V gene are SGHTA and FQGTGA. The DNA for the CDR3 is TGTGCCAGCAGCTTACGAGCAGGGGGCATGACCGGGGAGCTGTTTTTT. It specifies CASSLRAGGMTGELFF.

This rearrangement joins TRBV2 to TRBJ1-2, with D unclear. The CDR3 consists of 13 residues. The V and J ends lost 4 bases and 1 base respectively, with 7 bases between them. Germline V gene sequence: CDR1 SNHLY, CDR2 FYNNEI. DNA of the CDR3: TGTGCCAGCAGTGGATCCAGTAACTATGGCTACACCTTC. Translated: CASSGSSNYGYTF.

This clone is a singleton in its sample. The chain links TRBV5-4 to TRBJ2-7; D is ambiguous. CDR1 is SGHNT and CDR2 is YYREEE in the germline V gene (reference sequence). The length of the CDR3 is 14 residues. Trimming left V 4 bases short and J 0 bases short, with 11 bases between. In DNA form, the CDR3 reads TGTGCCAGCAGCGTTGAACTCTACTCCTACGAGCAGTACTTC. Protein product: CASSVELYSYEQYF.

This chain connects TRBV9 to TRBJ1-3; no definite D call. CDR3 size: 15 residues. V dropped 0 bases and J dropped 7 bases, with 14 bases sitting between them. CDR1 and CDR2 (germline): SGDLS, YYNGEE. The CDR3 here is CASSVEGRTWNTIYF. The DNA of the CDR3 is TGTGCCAGCAGCGTAGAAGGACGGACCTGGAACACCATATATTTT.

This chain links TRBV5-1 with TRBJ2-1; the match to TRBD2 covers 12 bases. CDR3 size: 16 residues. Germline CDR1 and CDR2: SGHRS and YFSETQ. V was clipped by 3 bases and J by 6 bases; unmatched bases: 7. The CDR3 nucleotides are TGCGCCAGCAGCTGGGTGGTACTAGCGGGAGGCAATGAGCAGTTCTTC. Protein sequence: CASSWVVLAGGNEQFF.

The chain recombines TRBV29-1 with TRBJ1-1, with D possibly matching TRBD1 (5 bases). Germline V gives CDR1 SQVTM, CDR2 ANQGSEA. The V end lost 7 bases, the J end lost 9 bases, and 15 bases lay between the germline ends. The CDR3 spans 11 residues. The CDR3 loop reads CSAAGGSQAFF. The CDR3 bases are TGCAGCGCCGCCGGGGGATCCCAAGCTTTCTTT.

The CDR3 reads CASSPSSQETQYF. The CDR3 nucleotides read TGTGCCAGCAGCCCCAGTAGTCAAGAGACCCAGTACTTC. The rearrangement uses TRBV2 and TRBJ2-5; D is ambiguous. The CDR3 runs to 13 residues. Germline CDR1 and CDR2: SNHLY and FYNNEI. The V end lost 6 bases, the J end lost 2 bases, and 10 bases lay between the germline ends. Supplemented by reference TRBV2 and TRBJ2-5, the full variable domain reads EPEVTQTPSHQVTQMGQEVILRCVPISNHLYFYWYRQILGQKVEFLVSFYNNEISEKSEIFDDQFSVERPDGSNFTLKIRSTKLEDSAMYFCASSPSSQETQYFGPGTRLLVL.

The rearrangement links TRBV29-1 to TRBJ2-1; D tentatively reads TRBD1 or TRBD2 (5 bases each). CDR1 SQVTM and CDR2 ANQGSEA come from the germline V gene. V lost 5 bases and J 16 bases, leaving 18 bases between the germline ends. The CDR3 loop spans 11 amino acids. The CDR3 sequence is CSVNIPGPTFF. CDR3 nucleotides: TGCAGCGTTAATATCCCGGGGCCAACATTCTTC.

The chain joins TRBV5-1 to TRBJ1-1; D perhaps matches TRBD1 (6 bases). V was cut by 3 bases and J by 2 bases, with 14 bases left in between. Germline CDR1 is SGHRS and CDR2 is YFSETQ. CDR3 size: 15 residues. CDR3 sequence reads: CASSSFLGGNTEAFF. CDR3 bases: TGCGCCAGCAGCTCTTTCCTAGGGGGTAACACTGAAGCTTTCTTT.

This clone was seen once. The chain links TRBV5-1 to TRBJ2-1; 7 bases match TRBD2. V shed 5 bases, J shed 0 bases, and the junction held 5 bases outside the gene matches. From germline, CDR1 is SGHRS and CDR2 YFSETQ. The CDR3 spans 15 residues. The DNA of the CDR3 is TGCGCCAGCAGGTCGGGCGGGGGCTCCTACAATGAGCAGTTCTTC. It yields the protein CASRSGGGSYNEQFF.

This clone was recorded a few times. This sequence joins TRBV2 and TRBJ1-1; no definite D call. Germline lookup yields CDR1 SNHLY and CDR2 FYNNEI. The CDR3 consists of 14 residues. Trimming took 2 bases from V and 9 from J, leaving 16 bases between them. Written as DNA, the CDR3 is TGTGCCAGCAGTGAACAAGGGCCCGGTCGACAAGCTTTCTTT. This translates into CASSEQGPGRQAFF.

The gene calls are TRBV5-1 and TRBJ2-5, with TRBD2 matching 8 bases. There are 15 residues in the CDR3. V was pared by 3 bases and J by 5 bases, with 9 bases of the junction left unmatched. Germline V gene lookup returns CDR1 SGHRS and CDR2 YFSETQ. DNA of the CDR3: TGCGCCAGCAGCTGGAGCAGCGGGAGAGGGGAGACCCAGTACTTC. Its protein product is CASSWSSGRGETQYF.

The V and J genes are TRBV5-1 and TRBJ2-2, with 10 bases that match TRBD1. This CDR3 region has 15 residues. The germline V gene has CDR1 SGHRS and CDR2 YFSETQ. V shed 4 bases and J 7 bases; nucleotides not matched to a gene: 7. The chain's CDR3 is CASSHPGQGYGELFF. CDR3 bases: TGCGCCAGCAGCCATCCGGGACAGGGGTACGGGGAGCTGTTTTTT. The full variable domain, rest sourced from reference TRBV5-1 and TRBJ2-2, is KAGVTQTPRYLIKTRGQQVTLSCSPISGHRSVSWYQQTPGQGLQFLFEYFSETQRNKGNFPGRFSGRQFSNSRSEMNVSTLELGDSALYLCASSHPGQGYGELFFGEGSRLTVL.

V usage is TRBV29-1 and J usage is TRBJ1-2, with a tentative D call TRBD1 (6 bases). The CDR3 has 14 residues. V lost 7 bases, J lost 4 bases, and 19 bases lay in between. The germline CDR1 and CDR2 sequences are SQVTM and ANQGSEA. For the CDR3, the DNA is TGCAGCGCCCGGACAGCCGCATCTGGCTATGGCTACACCTTC. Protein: CSARTAASGYGYTF. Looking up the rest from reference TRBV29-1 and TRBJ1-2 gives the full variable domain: SAVISQKPSRDICQRGTSLTIQCQVDSQVTMMFWYRQQPGQSLTLIATANQGSEATYESGFVIDKFPISRPNLTFSTLTVSNMSPEDSSIYLCSARTAASGYGYTFGSGTRLTVV.